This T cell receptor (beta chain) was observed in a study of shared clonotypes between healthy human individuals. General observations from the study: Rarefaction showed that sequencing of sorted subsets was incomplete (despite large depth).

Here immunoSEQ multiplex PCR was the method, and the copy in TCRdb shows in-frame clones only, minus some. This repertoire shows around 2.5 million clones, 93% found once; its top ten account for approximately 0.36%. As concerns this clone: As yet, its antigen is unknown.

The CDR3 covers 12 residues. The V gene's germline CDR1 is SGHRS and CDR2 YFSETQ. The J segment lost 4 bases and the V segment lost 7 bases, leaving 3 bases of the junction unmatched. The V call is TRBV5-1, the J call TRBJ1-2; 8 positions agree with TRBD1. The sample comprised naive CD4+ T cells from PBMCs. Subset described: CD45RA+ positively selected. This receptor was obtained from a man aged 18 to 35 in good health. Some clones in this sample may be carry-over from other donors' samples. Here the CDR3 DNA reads TGCGCCAGCGGGACAGGACTCTATGGCTACACCTTC. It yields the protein CASGTGLYGYTF. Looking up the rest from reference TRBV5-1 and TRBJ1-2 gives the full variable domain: KAGVTQTPRYLIKTRGQQVTLSCSPISGHRSVSWYQQTPGQGLQFLFEYFSETQRNKGNFPGRFSGRQFSNSRSEMNVSTLELGDSALYLCASGTGLYGYTFGSGTRLTVV.